Presented here are 4 T cell receptor beta chains from one specimen sequenced in a study of breast tumors, draining lymph nodes, adjacent tissues. TCRdb re-called the multiplex PCR reads with MiXCR, one entry per CDR3 protein. Among around 150,000 distinct CDR3 sequences listed, about a fifth were seen once. Axillary draining lymph nodes of breast cancer patients supplied the node samples. Material for sequencing was axillary lymph node tissue. The receptor source for this set is a female donor with breast cancer. Some clones in this sample may be carry-over from other donors' samples.

This clonotype came up many times. The rearrangement links TRBV6-2 or TRBV6-3 to TRBJ2-7, with D tentatively TRBD2 (6 bases). The CDR3 has 16 residues. The germline CDR1 and CDR2 sequences are MNHEY and SVGEGT. Trimming took off 0 bases at V and 3 bases at J, with 15 bases between the two ends. The CDR3 bases are TGTGCCAGCAGTTACTCGGGGGGAGTCCTTGTCTACGAGCAGTACTTC. The encoded protein is CASSYSGGVLVYEQYF.

This chain uses TRBV27 with TRBJ1-4; D is perhaps TRBD1 (6 bases). Trimming removed 5 bases at V and 0 bases at J, with 10 bases between. Germline CDR1 MNHEY, CDR2 SMNVEV (reference sequence). CDR3 length: 15 residues. CDR3 coding DNA: TGTGCCAGCAGTGTGAAGGGGGCAACTAATGAAAAACTGTTTTTT. This gives the protein CASSVKGATNEKLFF.

This clonotype was observed a single time. A read error may account for a junction end that differs from germline. The chain couples TRBV7-9 to TRBJ2-2; maybe TRBD2 (5 bases). The CDR3 sequence is 14 residues long. Germline values: CDR1 SEHNR, CDR2 FQNEAQ (reference sequence). The CDR3 loop reads CASSLGQNTGDLFF. The CDR3 bases are TGTGCCAGCAGCTTAGGGCAAAACACCGGGGATCTGTTTTTT.

Regarding this clonotype: Being one base from a much bigger clone, this may be a read error. The CDR3 loop reads CASSQVAGSSNEKLFF. DNA of the CDR3: TGTGCCAGCAGCCAAGTCGCCGGCTCATCTAATGAAAAACTGTTTTTT. V gene TRBV4-2 combines with J gene TRBJ1-4; D gene unclear. V was shortened by 1 base and J by 3 bases, with 12 bases between the two germline ends. Germline V CDR1 and CDR2: LGHNA, YNFKEQ. CDR3 size: 16 residues.